This T cell receptor (beta chain) was captured in a study of beta chain features in type 1 diabetes (dated by TCRdb to about 2018). Notes on the research overall: Mean age, gender distribution, total cell number and subset yield did not differ between patients and healthy donors. Across all samples, about 110 million sorted cells were examined, and cell number per subset correlated strongly with RNA yield. In the study, TCRB repertoires of sorted circulating CD4+ T cell subsets from recently diagnosed type 1 diabetes patients were compared with those of matched healthy donors. Naive and central memory subsets were obtained from all 30 or so donors, but regulatory and stem cell-like memory subsets were isolated from only 8 patients and roughly eight healthy donors.

A single peripheral blood draw of approximately 120 mL on average was collected from each donor into heparinised tubes. Naive, central memory, regulatory and stem cell-like memory CD4+ T cells were sorted on a BD FACSAria II using a panel including CD45RO, CCR7, CD25, CD127, CD95 and CD27. All sorted populations exceeded 98% purity. PBMCs were isolated right away by Lymphoprep density gradient centrifugation and were stained directly, without culture. So that batch effects would be minimized, each experiment stained and sorted samples in pairs, pairing one healthy donor with one patient. General findings and caveats noted by the study authors: A moderate but significant shortening of TCRB CDR3 length was observed in type 1 diabetes patients in all four CD4+ subsets. Because cDNA was sequenced instead of genomic DNA, highly expressing activated cells could be over-represented, though the groups showed no difference in activation or CD3 levels. Because the HLA sub-analyses included only small numbers of individuals, any influence of HLA type on TCRB rearrangement was left unresolved. PCR may preferentially amplify shorter templates, but because patient and control samples were amplified and corrected together, any resulting skew would affect both groups equally. Fewer insertions and more nucleotide deletions at VDJ recombination sites were observed in patients with type 1 diabetes, implying thymic rearrangement abnormalities. Naive, central memory and regulatory TCRB repertoires appeared more similar among patients than among healthy donors.

V and J are truncated by 4 bases and 1 base respectively, leaving an intervening sequence of 15 bases. From its cysteine to its phenylalanine, the CDR3 spans 16 amino acids. The read is trimmed to its CDR3 DNA, 48 bases read in frame from base 1. CDR1 and CDR2, looked up from the germline V gene, are KGHSH and LQKENI. The High Capacity cDNA Reverse Transcription Kit was used to reverse transcribe all of the isolated RNA, meaning that expressed TCRB transcripts were what got sequenced. Naive, central memory and regulatory T cell samples underwent deep immunoSEQ sequencing, averaging about 3.57 million total reads per sample. Sorted cells were lysed in RLT buffer and RNA was extracted with DNase-treated RNeasy Micro or Mini kits, depending on cell number. Each cell subset was processed separately to prevent cross-contamination, with patient and healthy donor samples processed together. The immunoSEQ multiplex PCR was used to amplify TCRB sequences from cDNA, yielding 87-bp fragments that span the CDR3 region. Amplicons were sequenced on the Illumina HiSeq platform. Under the source paper's analysis protocol: PCR bias was computationally corrected using synthetic template baselines, reads within Hamming distance 2 were collapsed, and singletons that could not be merged were discarded. Reads were aligned against IMGT so that V, D and J genes, CDR3 length and insertions or deletions at six rearrangement sites could be assigned. Clonotype counts were normalized to sorted cell number within each subset before computing true diversity and Gini coefficients with the tcR R package. The overlap coefficient, calculated on TCRB nucleotide sequences, was used to quantify repertoire sharing. Out-of-frame TCRB sequences from naive cells were analyzed as a proxy for the pre-selection repertoire. TCRdb stores this immuneACCESS table with in-frame sequences only. Part of the clones is absent; in the studies checked, under half of the shortfall reflects unresolved V genes, and no reason is known for the rest. Clonal size and the V and J genes are those of that table, whereas D and trimming came from the DNA. The sample table contains 350,000 to 400,000 clones; only one count was recorded for over 12% of them. The top ten hold about 0.018% of the sample.

Details on this clone: It lacks a known antigen. No qualities accompany the bases; no much larger clone lies one base away.

The sequenced sample consisted of naive CD4+ T cells from blood. In the paper's terms, the cell subset or site label means: true naive CD4+ T cells. The chain employs TRBV18 and TRBJ2-3; the D gene is perhaps TRBD1, from 5 matching bases. The sequence was obtained from a woman under 30 in good health. The CDR3 protein: CASSLEPDIGTDTQYF. DNA sequence: TGTGCCAGCTCACTGGAACCGGACATCGGCACAGATACGCAGTATTTT.